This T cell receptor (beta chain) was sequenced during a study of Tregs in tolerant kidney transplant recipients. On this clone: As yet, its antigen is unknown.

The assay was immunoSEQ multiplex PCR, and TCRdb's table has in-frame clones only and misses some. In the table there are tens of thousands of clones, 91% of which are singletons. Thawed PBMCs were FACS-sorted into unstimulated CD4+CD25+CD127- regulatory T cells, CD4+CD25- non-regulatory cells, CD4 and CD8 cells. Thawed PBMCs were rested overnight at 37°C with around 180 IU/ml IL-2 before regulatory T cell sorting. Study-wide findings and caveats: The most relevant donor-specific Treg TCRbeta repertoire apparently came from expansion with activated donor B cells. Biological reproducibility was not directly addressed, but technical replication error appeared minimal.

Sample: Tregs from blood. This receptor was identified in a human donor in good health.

The CDR3 spells CASRKRESRRGETQYF. The CDR3, as DNA: TGTGCCAGCAGAAAGCGGGAGTCACGAAGAGGAGAGACCCAGTACTTC. The chain combines TRBV5-6 with TRBJ2-5; 8 bases line up with TRBD2. V shed 5 bases, J shed 4 bases, and the junction held 13 bases outside the gene matches. The CDR3 loop spans 16 amino acids. From germline, CDR1 is SGHDT and CDR2 YYEEEE.